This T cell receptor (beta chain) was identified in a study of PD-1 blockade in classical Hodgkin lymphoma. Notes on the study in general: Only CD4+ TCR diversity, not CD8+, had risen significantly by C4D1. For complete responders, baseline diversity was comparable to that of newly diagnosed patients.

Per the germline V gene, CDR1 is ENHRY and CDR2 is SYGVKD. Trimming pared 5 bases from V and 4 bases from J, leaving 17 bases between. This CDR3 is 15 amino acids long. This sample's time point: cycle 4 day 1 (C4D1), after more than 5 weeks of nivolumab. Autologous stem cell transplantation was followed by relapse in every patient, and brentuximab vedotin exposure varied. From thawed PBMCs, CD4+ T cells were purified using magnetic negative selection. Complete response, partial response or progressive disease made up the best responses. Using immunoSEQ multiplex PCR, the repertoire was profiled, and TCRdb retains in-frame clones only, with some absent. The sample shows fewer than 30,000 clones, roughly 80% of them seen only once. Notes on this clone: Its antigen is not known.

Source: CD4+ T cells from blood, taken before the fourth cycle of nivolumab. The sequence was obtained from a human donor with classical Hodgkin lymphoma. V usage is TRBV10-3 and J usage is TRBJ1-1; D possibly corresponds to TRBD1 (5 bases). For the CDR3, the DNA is TGTGCCATCAGTCAAGGGAGCGGGACGACCACTGAAGCTTTCTTT. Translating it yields CAISQGSGTTTEAFF.